The 7 T cell receptor beta chains in this list originate from one sample, sequenced in a study of blood T cell repertoires in COVID-19. Sequencing used immunoSEQ multiplex PCR; TCRdb keeps in-frame clones, though not all of them. The data hold roughly 150,000 clones, with under 85% observed a single time. The sample comprised peripheral blood. The receptors derive from a man aged 65-85 years with acute or convalescent COVID-19.

The V gene is TRBV7-6, the J gene TRBJ1-1; TRBD1 matches 10 bases. CDR1 and CDR2 (germline): SGHVS, FNYEAQ. This CDR3 has 18 residues. V trimming: 1 base; J trimming: 3 bases; junction bases outside the gene matches: 11. In DNA, the CDR3 is TGTGCCAGCAGCTTAGTTCACAACGACAGGGGGCGCGACACTGAAGCTTTCTTT. It translates to CASSLVHNDRGRDTEAFF.

The chain carries TRBV30 and TRBJ2-7; the D gene is possibly TRBD1 (6 bases). This CDR3 region has 14 residues. Trimming pared 2 bases from V and 5 bases from J, leaving 16 bases between. Germline V CDR1 and CDR2: GTSNPN, SVGIG (reference sequence). In DNA, the CDR3 is TGTGCCTGGAGTCTGGGTCAGGGGTTCGACGAGCAGTACTTC. Protein product: CAWSLGQGFDEQYF.

The chain has TRBV12-3 or TRBV12-4 and TRBJ1-5; no clear D. CDR3 length equals 13 residues. Deletions cut 3 bases from V and 3 bases from J, with 6 bases between. The CDR3 DNA follows: TGTGCCAGCAGTTTTTATTTCAATCAGCCCCAGCATTTT. It specifies CASSFYFNQPQHF.

The chain carries TRBV5-4 and TRBJ1-2, with D possibly being TRBD1 (5 bases). CDR1 and CDR2 from the germline V gene are SGHNT and YYREEE (reference sequence). The V gene lost 0 bases and the J gene lost 8 bases, with 11 bases spanning the gap. The CDR3 is made up of 13 amino acids. CDR3 DNA: TGTGCCAGCAGCTTGGATAGGGGCGTGGGCTACACCTTC. It codes for CASSLDRGVGYTF.

This clone showed up just a few times. V usage is TRBV3-1 (or the pseudogene TRBV3-2) and J usage is TRBJ1-2; 9 positions match TRBD1. Germline V gene data show CDR1 as LGHDT and CDR2 as YNNKEL (reference sequence). Trimming at V came to 4 bases and at J to 2 bases, leaving 5 bases not matched to a gene. The CDR3 runs to 15 residues. CDR3: CASSLGQGQNYGYTF. As DNA, the CDR3 is TGTGCCAGCAGCCTCGGACAGGGGCAGAACTATGGCTACACCTTC.

The rearrangement links TRBV21-1 to TRBJ2-7; the DNA was not used to check the table's D call, TRBD2. TRBV21-1 is classified as a pseudogene. The length of the CDR3 is 16 residues. This CDR3 is CASSKYPSGGPYEQYF. The CDR3 DNA reads as TGTGCCAGCAGCAAATACCCTAGCGGGGGCCCCTACGAGCAGTACTTC.

The chain has TRBV9 and TRBJ2-3; no definite D call. Germline CDR1 reads SGDLS; CDR2 reads YYNGEE. Trimming removed 0 bases from V and 1 base from J, with 6 bases in between. This CDR3 has 14 residues. The chain's CDR3 is CASSVVSGTDTQYF. CDR3 nucleotides: TGTGCCAGCAGCGTAGTATCGGGCACAGATACGCAGTATTTT.